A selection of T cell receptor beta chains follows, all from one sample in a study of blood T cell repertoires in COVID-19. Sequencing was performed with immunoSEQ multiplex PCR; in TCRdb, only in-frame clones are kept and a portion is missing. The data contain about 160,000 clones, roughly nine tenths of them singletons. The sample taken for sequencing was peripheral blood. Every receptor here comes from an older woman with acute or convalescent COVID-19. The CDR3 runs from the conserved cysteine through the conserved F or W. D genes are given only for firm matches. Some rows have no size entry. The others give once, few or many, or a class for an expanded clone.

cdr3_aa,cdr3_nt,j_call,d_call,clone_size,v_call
CASSRQGAWNTDTQYF,TGTGCCAGCAGTCGACAGGGGGCTTGGAACACAGATACGCAGTATTTT,TRBJ2-3,TRBD1,NA,TRBV6-6
CASSLGQGGETQYF,TGTGCCAGCAGCCTCGGCCAGGGTGGTGAGACCCAGTACTTC,TRBJ2-5,NA,NA,TRBV11-2
CASSYRGSDNEQFF,TGTGCCAGCAGTTACAGAGGTTCTGACAATGAGCAGTTCTTC,TRBJ2-1,NA,NA,TRBV6-5
CASSPKGGEQYF,TGTGCCAGCAGTCCCAAGGGGGGGGAGCAGTACTTC,TRBJ2-7,NA,once,TRBV27
CASSARPGQGGTEAFF,TGTGCCAGCAGCGCGCGCCCGGGACAGGGCGGCACTGAAGCTTTCTTT,TRBJ1-1,TRBD1,NA,TRBV7-6
CASRLQGVEVEQYF,TGTGCCAGCAGGCTACAGGGGGTCGAGGTCGAGCAGTACTTC,TRBJ2-7,TRBD1,few,TRBV2
CASSLTGQYGYTF,TGTGCCAGCAGTTTAACGGGACAGTATGGCTACACCTTC,TRBJ1-2,TRBD1,NA,TRBV27
CSVRLVKGATDTQYF,TGCAGCGTGCGACTAGTAAAGGGGGCCACAGATACGCAGTATTTT,TRBJ2-3,NA,NA,TRBV29-1
CASSPLGQGAGQPQHF,TGTGCCAGCTCACCCCTCGGACAGGGGGCAGGGCAGCCCCAGCATTTT,TRBJ1-5,TRBD1,NA,TRBV18
CASSPDRAYGYTF,TGCGCCAGCAGCCCCGACAGGGCATATGGCTACACCTTC,TRBJ1-2,TRBD1,once,TRBV5-1
CASSRQGANEKLFF,TGTGCCAGCAGCCGACAGGGGGCGAATGAAAAACTGTTTTTT,TRBJ1-4,TRBD1,NA,TRBV5-4
CASSDVGQGLTLYTF,TGTGCCAGCAGTGATGTGGGACAGGGGTTAACCCTCTACACCTTC,TRBJ1-2,TRBD1,NA,TRBV2
CSASRGQPYYNQPQHF,TGCAGTGCCAGTAGGGGACAACCGTATTATAATCAGCCCCAGCATTTT,TRBJ1-5,NA,NA,TRBV20-1
CSVEERDREAFF,TGCAGCGTTGAAGAGAGGGACAGGGAAGCTTTCTTT,TRBJ1-1,TRBD1,NA,TRBV29-1